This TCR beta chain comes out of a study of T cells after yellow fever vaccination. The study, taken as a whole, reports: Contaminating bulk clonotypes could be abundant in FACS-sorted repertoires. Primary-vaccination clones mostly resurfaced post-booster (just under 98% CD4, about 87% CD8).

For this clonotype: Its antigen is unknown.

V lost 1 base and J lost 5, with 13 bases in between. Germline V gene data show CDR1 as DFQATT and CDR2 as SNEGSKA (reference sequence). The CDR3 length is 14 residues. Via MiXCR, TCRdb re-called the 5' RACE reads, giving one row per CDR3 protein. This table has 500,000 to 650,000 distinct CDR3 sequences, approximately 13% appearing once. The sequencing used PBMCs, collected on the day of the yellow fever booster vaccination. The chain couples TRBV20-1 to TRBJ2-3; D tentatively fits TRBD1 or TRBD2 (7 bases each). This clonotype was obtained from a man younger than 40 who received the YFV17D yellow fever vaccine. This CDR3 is CSARVPGGGDTQYF. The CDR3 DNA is TGCAGTGCTAGAGTTCCAGGGGGGGGAGATACGCAGTATTTT.